A single sample is the source of the 13 T cell receptor beta chains below, sequenced in a study of control samples from healthy donors and cancer patients. Assay used: immunoSEQ multiplex PCR; TCRdb lists only in-frame clones, some missing. The repertoire has 95,000 to 100,000 clones, about 89% of them found once; the top ten carry 7.8%. The material sequenced was blood. The origin of the receptors is a man aged 25-40 years in good health.

The chain uses TRBV5-1 and TRBJ1-2; no clear D gene. The V end was cut by 0 bases, the J end by 8 bases, with 11 bases between. This CDR3 is 13 amino acids long. Germline V gene data show CDR1 as SGHRS and CDR2 as YFSETQ. The CDR3 sequence is CASSLGPEGGYTF. CDR3 nucleotides: TGCGCCAGCAGCTTGGGCCCGGAGGGCGGCTACACCTTC.

The genes are TRBV4-3 and TRBJ2-4, with D maybe TRBD2 (5 bases). Trimming took off 4 bases at V and 0 bases at J, with 16 bases between the two ends. This CDR3 is built from 17 residues. CDR1 and CDR2 from the germline V gene are LGHNA and YSLEER. The CDR3 reads CASSPGSGTIAKNIQYF. In nucleotides, the CDR3 is TGCGCCAGCAGCCCGGGATCAGGCACAATAGCCAAAAACATTCAGTACTTC.

This clone was seen once. The sample has other DNA sequences that encode this CDR3 too. The V gene is TRBV11-2, the J gene TRBJ2-5; 7 bases match TRBD2. V was clipped by 6 bases and J by 5 bases; unmatched bases: 12. This CDR3 is 15 amino acids long. The germline V gene has CDR1 SGHAT and CDR2 FQNNGV. Here the CDR3 DNA reads TGTGCCAGCAGTCAACCGCGAGCGGGAAGGGAGACCCAGTACTTC. Its translation: CASSQPRAGRETQYF.

This chain uses TRBV6-5 with TRBJ1-2, with TRBD1 matching 9 bases. Looked up from germline, CDR1 is MNHEY and CDR2 is SVGAGI. The CDR3 contains 13 residues. The CDR3 loop reads CMTRDRVDYGYTF. CDR3 nucleotide sequence: TGTATGACTCGGGACAGGGTTGACTATGGCTACACCTTC.

The chain links TRBV2 to TRBJ2-1, with 8 bases that match TRBD2. The CDR3 is made up of 17 amino acids. Germline lookup yields CDR1 SNHLY and CDR2 FYNNEI. V gave up 6 bases and J gave up 8 bases; unmatched junction bases: 18. CDR3 DNA: TGTGCCAGCAGCGGAGAGGTTGCGGGGGGCCCAACCCATGAGCAGTTCTTC. Translated, it gives CASSGEVAGGPTHEQFF.

The chain combines TRBV28 with TRBJ2-2; 7 bases align to TRBD1. This CDR3 region has 14 residues. In germline, CDR1 is MDHEN, CDR2 SYDVKM. The trim removed 8 bases at V and 8 bases at J, leaving 11 bases unmatched. This CDR3 reads CASLSTGLTGELFF. The CDR3 DNA reads TGTGCCAGCCTCTCGACAGGGCTCACGGGGGAGCTGTTTTTT.

J is TRBJ1-2 and V is TRBV5-1, with D hard to call. CDR1 is SGHRS and CDR2 is YFSETQ in the germline V gene. CDR3 length: 11 amino acids. V lost 4 bases, J lost 8 bases, and 9 bases lay in between. CDR3 bases: TGCGCCAGCAGCCCGGGAGAGGGCTACACCTTC. Translating it yields CASSPGEGYTF. Together with reference TRBV5-1 and TRBJ1-2, the CDR3 gives the full variable domain: KAGVTQTPRYLIKTRGQQVTLSCSPISGHRSVSWYQQTPGQGLQFLFEYFSETQRNKGNFPGRFSGRQFSNSRSEMNVSTLELGDSALYLCASSPGEGYTFGSGTRLTVV.

The chain links TRBV20-1 to TRBJ2-5, with 14 positions matching TRBD2. The junction had 4 bases not matched to a gene; V was cut back by 3 bases and J by 1 base. The germline CDR1 and CDR2 sequences are DFQATT and SNEGSKA (reference sequence). This CDR3 region has 16 residues. The CDR3 sequence: CSASGLAGGLQETQYF. The CDR3, as DNA: TGCAGTGCTAGTGGACTAGCGGGGGGCCTCCAAGAGACCCAGTACTTC.

The chain uses TRBV18 and TRBJ1-3; perhaps TRBD1 as D (5 bases). The germline V gene encodes CDR1 KGHSH and CDR2 LQKENI. The CDR3 length is 14 residues. The V end lost 3 bases, the J end lost 1 base, and 7 bases lay between the germline ends. DNA for the CDR3: TGTGCCAGCTCACCCGGGACTTCTGGAAACACCATATATTTT. Encoded protein: CASSPGTSGNTIYF.

The chain joins TRBV11-2 to TRBJ2-7; tentatively, D is TRBD2 (6 bases). The length of the CDR3 is 14 residues. The V end was cut by 1 base, the J end by 0 bases, with 7 bases between. CDR1 and CDR2 (germline): SGHAT, FQNNGV. For the CDR3, the DNA is TGTGCCAGCAGCTTAGGCGGGAACTCCTACGAGCAGTACTTC. This codes for CASSLGGNSYEQYF.

The V gene is TRBV28, the J gene TRBJ2-7, with TRBD1 matching over 9 bases. From germline, CDR1 is MDHEN and CDR2 SYDVKM. The length of the CDR3 is 15 residues. The J segment lost 5 bases and the V segment lost 4 bases, leaving 9 bases of the junction unmatched. The CDR3 bases are TGTGCCAGCAGTTACCCGACAGGGGGGTTAAACGAGCAGTACTTC. This encodes CASSYPTGGLNEQYF.

The CDR3 here is CASSPQGAMNTEAFF. CDR3 sequence (DNA): TGTGCCAGCTCACCTCAGGGTGCGATGAACACTGAAGCTTTCTTT. This rearrangement joins TRBV18 to TRBJ1-1, with a tentative D call TRBD1 (5 bases). Trimming left V 3 bases short and J 0 bases short, with 11 bases between. CDR1 and CDR2 (germline): KGHSH, LQKENI. The CDR3 covers 15 residues.

The chain links TRBV29-1 to TRBJ1-3; no clear D gene. V gave up 7 bases and J gave up 0 bases, with 13 bases separating them. The CDR3 contains 14 residues. Germline V gene sequence: CDR1 SQVTM, CDR2 ANQGSEA. CDR3 loop: CSARTGSSGNTIYF. CDR3 DNA sequence: TGCAGCGCTCGTACGGGGTCCTCTGGAAACACCATATATTTT.